Listed below are T cell receptor beta chains from one sample, sequenced in a study of post-analysis software for immune sequencing data. MiXCR, run by TCRdb on the PCR reads, gives a single entry per CDR3 protein. This table holds a few hundred thousand distinct CDR3 sequences, roughly 30% found once. The sequenced material came from blood. These receptors were obtained from a girl aged 10-17 years with multiple sclerosis. Each CDR3 is given with its conserved first and last residue. Fields, in order: V gene, CDR3 protein.

V gene: TRBV5-1
CDR3 protein: CASSPGQGIYNEQFF

V gene: TRBV15
CDR3 protein: CATRWGNSPLHF

V gene: TRBV6-5
CDR3 protein: CASSYTTHGEQFF

V gene: TRBV7-2
CDR3 protein: CASSNPIGVGYGYTF

V gene: TRBV6-1
CDR3 protein: CASSDSINYGYTF

V gene: TRBV15
CDR3 protein: CATSRDLQGEGTQYF

V gene: TRBV6-5
CDR3 protein: CASSYPRGGSYEQYF

V gene: TRBV28
CDR3 protein: CASSLYSSGGYNEQFF

V gene: TRBV7-3
CDR3 protein: CASSSSPSGDYEQYF

V gene: TRBV12-3/TRBV12-4
CDR3 protein: CASSLGRVQPQHF

V gene: TRBV5-1
CDR3 protein: CASSLESGCPEAFF

V gene: TRBV7-2
CDR3 protein: CASSPPTSGTGELFF

V gene: TRBV5-1
CDR3 protein: CASSQQGMNYGYTF

V gene: TRBV20-1
CDR3 protein: CSATLGTGHKLFF

V gene: TRBV29-1
CDR3 protein: CSVADSYEQYF

V gene: TRBV7-2
CDR3 protein: CASLKTGTVPNTEAFF

V gene: TRBV28
CDR3 protein: CASRTGTPYEQYF

V gene: TRBV7-2
CDR3 protein: CASTPRGDEQYF

V gene: TRBV3-1
CDR3 protein: CASSQGLGTGDNEQYF

V gene: TRBV4-1
CDR3 protein: CASSQVFRGFNEKLFF

V gene: TRBV15
CDR3 protein: CATSRVRGGGGNEQFF

V gene: TRBV29-1
CDR3 protein: CSVESGQVETQYF

V gene: TRBV2
CDR3 protein: CASSETYFGYTF

V gene: TRBV12-5
CDR3 protein: CASGLGGAFRTEAFF

V gene: TRBV4-3
CDR3 protein: CASSQSIRGQGYGYTF

V gene: TRBV12-3/TRBV12-4
CDR3 protein: CASSWTAYEQYF

V gene: TRBV2
CDR3 protein: CASSGQTVLSYGYTF

V gene: TRBV12-3/TRBV12-4
CDR3 protein: CASRRDTSYEQYF

V gene: TRBV12-3/TRBV12-4
CDR3 protein: CASSLDTGVGSPLHF

V gene: TRBV4-1
CDR3 protein: CASSQVSAWNTGELFF

V gene: TRBV7-9
CDR3 protein: CASSLVGTGDYGYTF

V gene: TRBV6-6
CDR3 protein: CANSSGTVYQGTQYF

V gene: TRBV5-1
CDR3 protein: CASSLTASTDTQYF

V gene: TRBV11-2
CDR3 protein: CASSLGGNNSPLHF

V gene: TRBV12-3/TRBV12-4
CDR3 protein: CASRRLERGPTDAQYF

V gene: TRBV27
CDR3 protein: CASSGTGTGGEETQYF

V gene: TRBV28
CDR3 protein: CASEGSWDNSPLHF

V gene: TRBV4-2
CDR3 protein: CASSQDPRNTEAFF

V gene: TRBV29-1
CDR3 protein: CSAEGVGYGYTF

V gene: TRBV4-1
CDR3 protein: CASSQGAGATYNEQFF

V gene: TRBV20-1
CDR3 protein: CSARAGNQPQHF

V gene: TRBV7-8
CDR3 protein: CASSLVDMNTEAFF

V gene: TRBV13
CDR3 protein: CASSGTGAGYTDTQYF